This is a list of T cell receptor beta chains from one sample in a study of response to subunit inactivated influenza vaccine. TCRdb ran MiXCR on the RT-PCR reads and lists one entry per CDR3 protein. The sample records 200,000 to 300,000 distinct CDR3 sequences, 9% to 15% being singletons. Sequencing was performed on non-naive T cells sorted from PBMCs, taken roughly 15 days before vaccination. Every receptor here comes from a man aged 50-60 years who received an inactivated influenza vaccine. Both conserved end residues are part of each CDR3. Fields, in order: D gene, V gene, J gene, clone size, CDR3 protein, CDR3 DNA. The D gene is left open where the match is weak. Expanded clones get a size class; other rows say once, few or many, or leave the size out.

TRBD2,TRBV7-2,TRBJ2-7,many,CASRGSGGASYEQYF,TGTGCCAGCAGGGGCAGCGGGGGGGCGTCCTACGAGCAGTACTTC
TRBD2,TRBV13,TRBJ2-1,few,CASSLGLGGRSYNEQFF,TGTGCCAGCAGCTTAGGTCTGGGAGGGCGCTCCTACAATGAGCAGTTCTTC
NA,TRBV9,TRBJ1-3,few,CASSVVGGSGNTIYF,TGTGCCAGCAGCGTAGTTGGGGGGTCTGGAAACACCATATATTTT
NA,TRBV20-1,TRBJ2-5,NA,CSARGQRKETQYF,TGCAGTGCTAGAGGACAGCGAAAAGAGACCCAGTACTTC
NA,TRBV4-3,TRBJ2-5,NA,CASSQGPYGVPQETQYF,TGCGCCAGCAGCCAAGGACCCTACGGAGTCCCCCAAGAGACCCAGTACTTC
TRBD1,TRBV6-2/TRBV6-3,TRBJ2-1,few,CASSTGQGKSYNEQFF,TGTGCCAGCAGTACCGGACAGGGTAAGAGCTACAATGAGCAGTTCTTC
NA,TRBV20-1,TRBJ2-5,NA,CSARRTLQETQYF,TGCAGTGCTAGGAGGACCCTCCAAGAGACCCAGTACTTC
NA,TRBV7-6,TRBJ1-1,NA,CASIPSTGWTEAFF,TGTGCCAGCATCCCCTCGACAGGTTGGACTGAAGCTTTCTTT
NA,TRBV5-1,TRBJ2-1,NA,CASSLIPWDEQFF,TGCGCCAGCAGCTTGATCCCCTGGGATGAGCAGTTCTTC
NA,TRBV28,TRBJ2-1,few,CASSWQPFRGTNYNEQFF,TGTGCCAGCAGTTGGCAACCGTTCCGTGGGACAAACTACAATGAGCAGTTCTTC
TRBD1,TRBV19,TRBJ1-1,NA,CASSTYTGGTEAFF,TGTGCCAGTAGTACCTATACAGGGGGCACTGAAGCTTTCTTT
TRBD2,TRBV7-3,TRBJ2-3,few,CASSLNGASGSSTDTQYF,TGTGCCAGCAGCTTAAACGGTGCTAGCGGGAGTAGCACAGATACGCAGTATTTT
TRBD1,TRBV20-1,TRBJ2-7,many,CSANHRGNEQYF,TGCAGTGCAAACCACAGGGGCAACGAGCAGTACTTC
NA,TRBV4-2,TRBJ1-2,few,CASSQDLGQINYGYTF,TGTGCCAGCAGCCAAGACCTCGGACAGATTAACTATGGCTACACCTTC
TRBD2,TRBV6-2/TRBV6-3,TRBJ2-1,NA,CASQRLGGRDEQFF,TGTGCCAGCCAGAGACTAGGTGGGAGGGATGAGCAGTTCTTC
NA,TRBV20-1,TRBJ1-4,NA,CSARIGSRATNEKLFF,TGCAGTGCTAGAATTGGGAGCAGGGCAACTAATGAGAAACTGTTTTTT
TRBD1,TRBV20-1,TRBJ1-1,NA,CSATQGGQINTEAFF,TGCAGTGCTACCCAAGGGGGACAGATAAACACTGAAGCTTTCTTT
TRBD2,TRBV6-4,TRBJ2-3,many,CASSDGTTGTDTQYF,TGTGCCAGCAGTGACGGGACTACAGGCACAGATACGCAGTATTTT
TRBD1,TRBV7-3,TRBJ2-2,NA,CASSTPGQMTGELFF,TGTGCCAGCAGCACACCGGGACAGATGACCGGGGAGCTGTTTTTT
NA,TRBV11-2,TRBJ2-7,NA,CASSLELVAGGSYEQYF,TGTGCCAGCAGCTTAGAATTGGTGGCTGGGGGCTCCTACGAGCAGTACTTC
NA,TRBV7-2,TRBJ2-7,NA,CASSRDSQSSYEQYF,TGTGCCAGCAGCCGAGACAGCCAAAGCTCCTACGAGCAGTACTTC
TRBD2,TRBV4-3,TRBJ2-3,NA,CASSQDRAGEEAQYF,TGCGCCAGCAGCCAAGATCGGGCGGGAGAGGAGGCGCAGTATTTT
TRBD1,TRBV28,TRBJ2-5,many,CASSSLIQGDREIQETQYF,TGTGCCAGCAGTTCCCTTATCCAAGGGGACAGGGAAATCCAAGAGACCCAGTACTTC
TRBD1,TRBV4-1,TRBJ2-5,NA,CASSQESYRGLETQYF,TGCGCCAGCAGCCAAGAATCTTACAGGGGGCTTGAGACCCAGTACTTC
TRBD1,TRBV27,TRBJ2-1,NA,CASSPRQGAYNEQFF,TGTGCCAGCAGTCCCCGACAGGGGGCCTACAATGAGCAGTTCTTC
NA,TRBV15,TRBJ2-2,few,CATSKTRFTGELFF,TGTGCCACCAGCAAGACTAGATTTACCGGGGAGCTGTTTTTT
NA,TRBV28,TRBJ1-1,NA,CASSLQGLGTEAFF,TGTGCCAGCAGTTTACAGGGGCTGGGCACTGAAGCTTTCTTT
NA,TRBV12-3/TRBV12-4,TRBJ1-4,NA,CASSPNRATNEKLFF,TGTGCCAGCAGCCCGAACAGGGCAACTAATGAAAAACTGTTTTTT
TRBD2,TRBV20-1,TRBJ2-1,NA,CSARESGRRANEQFF,TGCAGTGCTAGAGAGAGCGGGAGAAGGGCCAATGAGCAGTTCTTC
NA,TRBV7-2,TRBJ1-5,NA,CASSSKANQPQHF,TGTGCCAGCAGCTCAAAGGCCAATCAGCCCCAGCATTTT
NA,TRBV5-1,TRBJ1-4,many,CASSLAGTVRNEKLFF,TGCGCCAGCAGCTTGGCGGGGACCGTTAGGAATGAAAAACTGTTTTTT
TRBD1,TRBV7-9,TRBJ1-3,many,CASSNRGSGNTIYF,TGTGCCAGCAGCAACAGGGGCTCTGGAAACACCATATATTTT